A selection of T cell receptor beta chains follows, all from one sample in a study of post-analysis software for immune sequencing data. In TCRdb, the PCR reads were re-called with MiXCR into one record per CDR3 protein. There are hundreds of thousands of distinct CDR3 sequences in the sample; over 45% occur only once, and about 11% lies in the top ten. Sequenced: blood. Receptors originate from a girl aged 2 to 9 with multiple sclerosis. Both conserved end residues are part of each CDR3. The D gene is left open where the match is weak. Expanded clones are given a class, and other clones once, few, many or no size at all.

>TRBV20-1|.|.|TRBJ2-5
TGCAGTGCTAGTGGTCACCTGAGGCAAGAGACCCAGTACTTC
CSASGHLRQETQYF
>TRBV29-1|.|.|TRBJ2-1
TGCAGCGTTGAGGTCCTTGTGGCGGAGGAGCAGTTCTTC
CSVEVLVAEEQFF
>TRBV9|.|.|TRBJ2-1
TGTGCCAGCAGCGTAGGGGTGGTGGGCGGGGGCCGCTACAATGAGCAGTTCTTC
CASSVGVVGGGRYNEQFF
>TRBV20-1|.|TRBD2|TRBJ2-3
TGCAGTGCTCTAGCGGGGGGGTTCACAGATACGCAGTATTTT
CSALAGGFTDTQYF
>TRBV6-1|.|TRBD1|TRBJ2-5
TGTGCCAGCAGGGGGGACAGTTTTCAAGAGACCCAGTACTTC
CASRGDSFQETQYF
>TRBV24-1|few|.|TRBJ2-3
TGTGCCACCAGTGTGGCGGATACGCAGTATTTT
CATSVADTQYF
>TRBV12-3/TRBV12-4|.|TRBD1|TRBJ2-7
TGTGCCAGCAGTTTGGGAGAGACAGGGGGCTCCTACGAGCAGTACTTC
CASSLGETGGSYEQYF
>TRBV11-2|few|TRBD1|TRBJ1-2
TGTGCCAGCAGCTCCAATGACAGGGTTTATGGCTACACCTTC
CASSSNDRVYGYTF
>TRBV12-3/TRBV12-4|.|TRBD1|TRBJ2-5
TGTGCCAGCGCCGACAGGGGGGGGGAGACCCAGTACTTC
CASADRGGETQYF
>TRBV20-1|.|.|TRBJ2-5
TGCAGTGCTAGAGATCCGATCGGGGAGACCCAGTACTTC
CSARDPIGETQYF
>TRBV20-1|.|.|TRBJ1-1
TGCAGTGCTAGAGTAGGGGGGCCAGACACTGAAGCTTTCTTT
CSARVGGPDTEAFF
>TRBV4-1|.|TRBD2|TRBJ2-7
TGCGCCAGCAGCCAAGGTCCCCCTTCGACTAGCGGGGGCGAGCAGTACTTC
CASSQGPPSTSGGEQYF
>TRBV25-1|.|.|TRBJ2-5
TGTGCCAGCAGTGAACAAAGGGGCAGGGAGCAAGAGACCCAGTACTTC
CASSEQRGREQETQYF
>TRBV20-1|.|.|TRBJ1-4
TGCAGTGCTAGGTCGGCGACAACTAATGAAAAACTGTTTTTT
CSARSATTNEKLFF
>TRBV5-1|.|TRBD2|TRBJ2-1
TGCGCCAGCAGACCCGATAGCGGGTCTTCCTACAATGAGCAGTTCTTC
CASRPDSGSSYNEQFF
>TRBV6-2/TRBV6-3|.|.|TRBJ2-2
TGTGCCAGCAGTTACGACCTGACCGGGGAGCTGTTTTTT
CASSYDLTGELFF
>TRBV15|.|TRBD1|TRBJ2-1
TGTGCCACCAGCTCCGGACAGGGGTACAATGAGCAGTTCTTC
CATSSGQGYNEQFF
>TRBV20-1|.|.|TRBJ1-5
TGCAGTGCTTCCCAGGGTGACCCTTCAAATCAGCCCCAGCATTTT
CSASQGDPSNQPQHF
>TRBV5-5|.|.|TRBJ1-1
TGTGCCAGCACCTTGGGCAACACTGAAGCTTTCTTT
CASTLGNTEAFF
>TRBV7-9|.|.|TRBJ2-7
TGTGCCAGCAGCCAACCAGGGAGTTATGAGCAGTACTTC
CASSQPGSYEQYF
>TRBV4-1|.|.|TRBJ2-7
TGCGCCAGCAGCCAAGGACACGGGCCGAGGGACGAGCAGTACTTC
CASSQGHGPRDEQYF
>TRBV6-5|.|TRBD2|TRBJ2-1
TGTGCCAGCAGTTTCCCTTCGGGACTAGCGGGAGGACAACTCTCCTACAATGAGCAGTTCTTC
CASSFPSGLAGGQLSYNEQFF
>TRBV29-1|.|.|TRBJ1-4
TGCAGCGTTGTGGAGGGGAGGAGTGAAAAACTGTTTTTT
CSVVEGRSEKLFF
>TRBV30|once|.|TRBJ1-2
TGTGCCTGGAGCAGGCAGGGTAACTATGGCTACACCTTC
CAWSRQGNYGYTF
>TRBV7-8|.|.|TRBJ2-7
TGTGCCAGCAGCCTTCGGCTCCTCTACGAGCAGTACTTC
CASSLRLLYEQYF
>TRBV7-9|few|.|TRBJ1-1
TGTGCCAGCAGTCTACAGGGCAGGAACACTGAAGCTTTCTTT
CASSLQGRNTEAFF
>TRBV27|.|.|TRBJ2-3
TGTGCCAGCAGTTCGATCAGGGAGTTCGGGGCAGATACGCAGTATTTT
CASSSIREFGADTQYF
>TRBV6-5|.|TRBD1|TRBJ1-5
TGTGCCAGCAGTCCCCTCGGGACAGGGACGCGTCAGCCCCAGCATTTT
CASSPLGTGTRQPQHF
>TRBV6-4|.|.|TRBJ1-1
TGTGCCAGCAGTGACCCCTCTGGCCGGTCTTTCTTT
CASSDPSGRSFF
>TRBV4-3|.|TRBD1|TRBJ2-7
TGCGCCAGCAGCCAGGGGACAGGGGACGAGCAGTACTTC
CASSQGTGDEQYF
>TRBV7-9|few|TRBD1|TRBJ2-7
TGTGCCAGCAGTTATACCGGGACAGGGTACGAGCAGTACTTC
CASSYTGTGYEQYF
>TRBV20-1|few|TRBD2|TRBJ2-5
TGCAGTGCTAGCCTACTAGCGGGGGGACCCCAAGAGACCCAGTACTTC
CSASLLAGGPQETQYF
>TRBV4-2|few|.|TRBJ2-3
TGTGCCAGCAGCCAAGAATTCGAGGCGGATACGCAGTATTTT
CASSQEFEADTQYF
>TRBV27|few|TRBD2|TRBJ2-1
TGTGCCAGCAGTTTATCAGCGGGGCCTTACAATGAGCAGTTCTTC
CASSLSAGPYNEQFF
>TRBV12-3/TRBV12-4|.|.|TRBJ1-5
TGTGCCAGCTCAGGATTCAATCAGCCCCAGCATTTT
CASSGFNQPQHF
>TRBV6-6|.|.|TRBJ1-1
TGTGCCAGCAGTTACGGTTGGGGAACGAACACTGAAGCTTTCTTT
CASSYGWGTNTEAFF
>TRBV20-1|.|.|TRBJ2-7
TGCAGTGCTAGATTGGGGGAGAGACATTCGGCGCAGTACTTC
CSARLGERHSAQYF